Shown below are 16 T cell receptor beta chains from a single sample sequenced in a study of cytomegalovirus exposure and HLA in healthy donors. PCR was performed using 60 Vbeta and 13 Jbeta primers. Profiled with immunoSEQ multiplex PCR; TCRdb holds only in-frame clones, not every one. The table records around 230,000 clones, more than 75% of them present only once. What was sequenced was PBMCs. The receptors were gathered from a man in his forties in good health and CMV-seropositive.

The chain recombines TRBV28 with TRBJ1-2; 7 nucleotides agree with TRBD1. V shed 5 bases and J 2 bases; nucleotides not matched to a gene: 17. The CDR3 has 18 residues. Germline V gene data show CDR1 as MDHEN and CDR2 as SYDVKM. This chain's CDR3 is CASSTQRIWDRHNYGYTF. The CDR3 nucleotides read TGTGCCAGCAGTACGCAAAGAATATGGGACAGACACAACTATGGCTACACCTTC.

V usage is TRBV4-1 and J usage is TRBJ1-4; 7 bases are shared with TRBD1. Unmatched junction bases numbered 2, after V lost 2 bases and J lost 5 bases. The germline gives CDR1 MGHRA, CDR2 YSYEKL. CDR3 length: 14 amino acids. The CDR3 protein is CASSQLQGNEKLFF. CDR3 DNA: TGCGCCAGCAGCCAACTACAGGGGAATGAAAAACTGTTTTTT.

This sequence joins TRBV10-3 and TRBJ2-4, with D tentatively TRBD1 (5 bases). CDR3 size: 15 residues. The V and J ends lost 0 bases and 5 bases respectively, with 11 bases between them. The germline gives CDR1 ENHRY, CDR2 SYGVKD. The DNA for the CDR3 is TGTGCCATCAGTGAGTCGACAGTACCCGAAAACATTCAGTACTTC. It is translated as CAISESTVPENIQYF.

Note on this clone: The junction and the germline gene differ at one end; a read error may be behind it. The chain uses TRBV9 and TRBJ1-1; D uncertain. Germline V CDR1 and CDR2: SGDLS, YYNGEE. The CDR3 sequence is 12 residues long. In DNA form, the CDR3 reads TGTGCCAGCGGCGTAGGATCAGGTACAGCTTTCTTT. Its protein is CASGVGSGTAFF.

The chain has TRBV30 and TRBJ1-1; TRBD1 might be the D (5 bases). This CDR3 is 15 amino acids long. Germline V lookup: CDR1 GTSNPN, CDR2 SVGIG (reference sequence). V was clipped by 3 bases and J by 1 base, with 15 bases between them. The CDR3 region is CAWSPRRGWNTEAFF. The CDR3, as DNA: TGTGCCTGGAGCCCACGGAGGGGCTGGAACACTGAAGCTTTCTTT.

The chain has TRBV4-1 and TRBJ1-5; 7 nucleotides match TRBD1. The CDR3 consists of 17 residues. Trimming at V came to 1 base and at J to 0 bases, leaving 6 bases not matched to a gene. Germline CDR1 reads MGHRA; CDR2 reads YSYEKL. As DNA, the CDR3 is TGCGCCAGCAGCCAAGTTGGACAGGTCTATAGCAATCAGCCCCAGCATTTT. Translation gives CASSQVGQVYSNQPQHF.

The CDR3 spells CASSLQGASITDTQYF. CDR3 sequence (DNA): TGCGCCAGCAGCCTACAGGGGGCATCAATCACAGATACGCAGTATTTT. The V and J genes are TRBV5-1 and TRBJ2-3; 9 bases line up with TRBD1. V lost 4 bases, J lost 2 bases, and 8 bases stayed unmatched. Germline V gives CDR1 SGHRS, CDR2 YFSETQ. This CDR3 spans 16 amino acids. Complete variable domain (other parts from reference TRBV5-1 and TRBJ2-3): KAGVTQTPRYLIKTRGQQVTLSCSPISGHRSVSWYQQTPGQGLQFLFEYFSETQRNKGNFPGRFSGRQFSNSRSEMNVSTLELGDSALYLCASSLQGASITDTQYFGPGTRLTVL.

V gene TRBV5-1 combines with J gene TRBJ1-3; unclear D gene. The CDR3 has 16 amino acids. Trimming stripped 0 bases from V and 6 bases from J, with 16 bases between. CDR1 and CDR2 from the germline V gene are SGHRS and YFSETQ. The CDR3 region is CASSLEGRAWENTIYF. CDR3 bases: TGCGCCAGCAGCTTGGAAGGGCGGGCCTGGGAAAACACCATATATTTT. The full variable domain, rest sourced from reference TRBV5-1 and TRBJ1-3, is KAGVTQTPRYLIKTRGQQVTLSCSPISGHRSVSWYQQTPGQGLQFLFEYFSETQRNKGNFPGRFSGRQFSNSRSEMNVSTLELGDSALYLCASSLEGRAWENTIYFGEGSWLTVV.

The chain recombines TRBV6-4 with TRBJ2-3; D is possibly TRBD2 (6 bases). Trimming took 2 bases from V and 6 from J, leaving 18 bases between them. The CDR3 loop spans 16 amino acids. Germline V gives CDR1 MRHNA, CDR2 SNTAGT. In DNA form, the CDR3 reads TGTGCCAGCAGTGACAGTCTCGGGGGAGGCCTCGATACGCAGTATTTT. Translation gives CASSDSLGGGLDTQYF.

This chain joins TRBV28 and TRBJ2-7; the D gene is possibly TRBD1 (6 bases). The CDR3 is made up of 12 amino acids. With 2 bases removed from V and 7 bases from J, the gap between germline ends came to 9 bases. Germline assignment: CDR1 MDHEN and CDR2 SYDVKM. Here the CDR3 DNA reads TGTGCCAGCAGTTTAGCAGGGGATGAGCAGTACGTC. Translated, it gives CASSLAGDEQYV.

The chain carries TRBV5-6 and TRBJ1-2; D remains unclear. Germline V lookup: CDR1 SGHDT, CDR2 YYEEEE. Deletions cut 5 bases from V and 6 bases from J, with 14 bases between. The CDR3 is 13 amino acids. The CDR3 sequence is CASSMMQIDGYTF. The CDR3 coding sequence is TGTGCCAGCAGTATGATGCAGATCGATGGCTACACCTTC.

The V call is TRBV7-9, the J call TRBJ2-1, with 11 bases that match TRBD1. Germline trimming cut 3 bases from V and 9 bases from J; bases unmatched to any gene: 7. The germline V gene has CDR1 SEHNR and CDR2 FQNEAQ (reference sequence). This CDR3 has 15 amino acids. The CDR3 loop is CASSFFWTGGSEQFF. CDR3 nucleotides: TGTGCCAGCAGCTTTTTTTGGACAGGGGGCAGTGAGCAGTTCTTC.

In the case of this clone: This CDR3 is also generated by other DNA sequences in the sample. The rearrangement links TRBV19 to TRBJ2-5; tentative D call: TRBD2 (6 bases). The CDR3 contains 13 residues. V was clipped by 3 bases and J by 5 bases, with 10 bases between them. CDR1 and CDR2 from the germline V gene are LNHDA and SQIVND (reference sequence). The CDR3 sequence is CASSIGGWETQYF. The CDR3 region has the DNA TGTGCCAGTAGTATCGGGGGATGGGAGACCCAGTACTTC.

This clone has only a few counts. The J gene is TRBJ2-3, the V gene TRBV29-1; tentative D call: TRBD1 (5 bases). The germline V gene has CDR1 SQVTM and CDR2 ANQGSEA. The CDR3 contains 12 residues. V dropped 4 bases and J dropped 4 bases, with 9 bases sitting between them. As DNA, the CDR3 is TGCAGCGTTGGCAGGGATGCAGATACGCAGTATTTT. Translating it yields CSVGRDADTQYF.

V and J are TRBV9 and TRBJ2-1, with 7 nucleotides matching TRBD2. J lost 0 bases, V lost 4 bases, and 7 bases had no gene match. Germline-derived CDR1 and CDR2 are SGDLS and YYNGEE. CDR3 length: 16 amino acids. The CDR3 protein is CASSTAGGSSYNEQFF. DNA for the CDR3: TGTGCCAGCAGCACCGCCGGCGGGAGCTCCTACAATGAGCAGTTCTTC.

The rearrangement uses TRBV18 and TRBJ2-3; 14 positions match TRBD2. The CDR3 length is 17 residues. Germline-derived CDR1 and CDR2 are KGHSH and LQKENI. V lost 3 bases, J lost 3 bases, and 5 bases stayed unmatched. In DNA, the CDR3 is TGTGCCAGCTCACCCGGGACTAGCGGGAGTGGTACAGATACGCAGTATTTT. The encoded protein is CASSPGTSGSGTDTQYF.